Below, 32 T cell receptor beta chains from the same sample are listed, as sequenced in a study of shared clonotypes between healthy human individuals (TCRdb year 2020). The library was obtained by the immunoSEQ multiplex PCR assay. Held by TCRdb, this immuneACCESS table contains in-frame sequences only and omits some clones. Under half of the omission traces to an unresolved V gene where checked; the cause of the rest is unknown. The sample contains some 2,100,000 clones, around 95% of them found a single time. The top ten clones comprise 0.1% to 0.15% of the sample. The sequencing input was naive CD4+ T cells sorted from blood. The cell subset or site label of this sample denotes: CD45RA+ positively selected. These receptors were collected from a young man in good health.

The rearrangement joins TRBV19 to TRBJ1-5, with D maybe TRBD1 (6 bases). The CDR3 runs 14 residues. The V gene lost 2 bases and the J gene lost 7 bases, with 12 bases spanning the gap. CDR1 is LNHDA, CDR2 SQIVND, per germline (reference sequence). Written as DNA, the CDR3 is TGTGCCAGTAGTATAAAGGCAGGGGACCAGCCCCAGCATTTT. As protein: CASSIKAGDQPQHF.

The CDR3 bases are TGTGCCAGTAGTATAAACTCAGAATCACCCCTCCACTTT. Translation: CASSINSESPLHF. The V call is TRBV19, the J call TRBJ1-6; D is unclear. Germline-derived CDR1 and CDR2 are LNHDA and SQIVND (reference sequence). V dropped 2 bases and J dropped 10 bases, with 9 bases sitting between them. The CDR3 is 13 residues long.

This rearrangement joins TRBV10-3 to TRBJ2-7; 11 bases align to TRBD2. Germline assignment: CDR1 ENHRY and CDR2 SYGVKD. The length of the CDR3 is 16 residues. Losses at the gene ends were 7 bases for V and 2 bases for J; bases not matched to a gene: 10. The CDR3 bases are TGTGCCATCAACCCCGGGACTAGCGGACGAGCCTACGAGCAGTACTTC. Its translation is CAINPGTSGRAYEQYF.

V and J are TRBV19 and TRBJ2-3; 11 bases are shared with TRBD2. The CDR3 runs to 18 residues. Germline CDR1 LNHDA, CDR2 SQIVND (reference sequence). V gave up 3 bases and J gave up 4 bases; unmatched junction bases: 12. CDR3 loop: CASSIHPGLAARADTQYF. CDR3 DNA sequence: TGTGCCAGTAGTATCCACCCGGGACTAGCGGCCCGCGCAGATACGCAGTATTTT.

The V call is TRBV4-3, the J call TRBJ1-1; D is uncertain. This CDR3 has 14 residues. Germline V CDR1 and CDR2: LGHNA, YSLEER. With 0 bases removed from V and 2 bases from J, the gap between germline ends came to 7 bases. The CDR3 spells CASSQDWGNTEAFF. CDR3 coding DNA: TGCGCCAGCAGCCAAGACTGGGGAAACACTGAAGCTTTCTTT.

A single count supports this clone. The chain employs TRBV10-3 and TRBJ1-1; the D gene is possibly TRBD1 (5 bases). Trimming left V 3 bases short and J 5 bases short, with 16 bases between. From germline, CDR1 is ENHRY and CDR2 SYGVKD. The CDR3 spans 15 residues. CDR3 sequence reads: CAISDDSTKGTEAFF. CDR3 nucleotides: TGTGCCATCAGTGACGACAGTACTAAAGGTACTGAAGCTTTCTTT.

CDR3 nucleotide sequence: TGTGCCAGCAGTCAGACTAGGGGCACCTACGAGCAGTACTTC. Its protein product is CASSQTRGTYEQYF. The chain employs TRBV27 and TRBJ2-7, with a weak D call TRBD2 (6 bases). Trimming removed 5 bases at V and 2 bases at J, with 13 bases between. CDR1 MNHEY and CDR2 SMNVEV come from the germline V gene (reference sequence). This CDR3 comprises 14 residues.

The chain has TRBV7-2 and TRBJ2-7; D possibly corresponds to TRBD1 (5 bases). V lost 2 bases and J lost 6, with 11 bases in between. Germline V CDR1 and CDR2: SGHTA, FQGNSA. This CDR3 contains 13 residues. This chain's CDR3 is CASSLKMGPEQYF. DNA of the CDR3: TGTGCCAGCAGCTTAAAGATGGGGCCCGAGCAGTACTTC.

Concerning this clone: This same CDR3 is encoded by further DNA sequences in the sample. The chain recombines TRBV28 with TRBJ2-2; no clear D gene. V was pared by 5 bases and J by 4 bases, with 5 bases between. Per the germline V gene, CDR1 is MDHEN and CDR2 is SYDVKM. CDR3 length equals 12 residues. DNA of the CDR3: TGTGCCAGCAGTAGGGCCACCGGGGAGCTGTTTTTT. Translating gives CASSRATGELFF.

This clone came up once. The rearrangement joins TRBV2 to TRBJ2-1; no definite D call. CDR3 size: 13 residues. Germline CDR1 is SNHLY and CDR2 is FYNNEI. Trimming left V 6 bases short and J 0 bases short, with 6 bases between. The DNA of the CDR3 is TGTGCCAGCAGGCCACCCTCCTACAATGAGCAGTTCTTC. Protein: CASRPPSYNEQFF.

This chain links TRBV20-1 with TRBJ1-1; no clear D gene. Germline CDR1 reads DFQATT; CDR2 reads SNEGSKA (reference sequence). Deletions cut 2 bases from V and 7 bases from J, with 5 bases between. CDR3 length equals 10 residues. The CDR3 sequence: CSARSNEAFF. The CDR3 DNA reads TGCAGTGCTAGAAGTAATGAAGCTTTCTTT.

J is TRBJ1-2 and V is TRBV4-3; D is uncertain. V was clipped by 1 base and J by 7 bases, with 7 bases between them. Germline assignment: CDR1 LGHNA and CDR2 YSLEER. The CDR3 consists of 12 residues. The CDR3 nucleotides read TGCGCCAGCAGCCAAGGGACGTCTGGCTACACCTTC. Amino acid sequence: CASSQGTSGYTF.

The gene calls are TRBV7-2 and TRBJ1-5; tentative D call: TRBD1 (5 bases). The germline V and J ends were trimmed by 5 bases and 4 bases, with 12 bases remaining between them. The germline CDR1 and CDR2 sequences are SGHTA and FQGNSA. There are 14 residues in the CDR3. For the CDR3, the DNA is TGTGCCAGCAGCGACGGACAATTTAATCAGCCCCAGCATTTT. It is translated as CASSDGQFNQPQHF.

Concerning this clone: The identical CDR3 is also encoded by other nucleotide sequences in the sample. V is TRBV9 and J is TRBJ2-1; the match to TRBD2 covers 15 bases. The junction had 0 bases not matched to a gene; V was cut back by 2 bases and J by 9 bases. The CDR3 consists of 14 residues. CDR1 is SGDLS and CDR2 is YYNGEE in the germline V gene. Here the CDR3 reads CASSVGLAGGEQFF. The CDR3 DNA is TGTGCCAGCAGCGTGGGACTAGCGGGAGGTGAGCAGTTCTTC.

V and J are TRBV7-2 and TRBJ2-5; 7 nucleotides align to TRBD1. Germline assignment: CDR1 SGHTA and CDR2 FQGNSA. The trim removed 3 bases at V and 4 bases at J, leaving 8 bases unmatched. The CDR3 length is 15 residues. The CDR3 nucleotides read TGTGCCAGCAGCTTTGGGAAAGGGGGCGCAGAGACCCAGTACTTC. Translating gives CASSFGKGGAETQYF.

The DNA of the CDR3 is TGTGCCAGCAGTTACCTTCAGAGGACTGAAGCTTTCTTT. Protein: CASSYLQRTEAFF. The chain recombines TRBV6-6 with TRBJ1-1; D is unclear. CDR3 size: 13 residues. Germline values: CDR1 MNHNY, CDR2 SVGAGI (reference sequence). The V end lost 2 bases, the J end lost 5 bases, and 9 bases lay between the germline ends.

Only one count was recorded for this clone. This chain links TRBV5-1 with TRBJ2-3, with TRBD2 as a possible D gene (5 bases). The CDR3 spans 14 residues. CDR1 and CDR2 from the germline V gene are SGHRS and YFSETQ. Trimming left V 1 base short and J 6 bases short, with 12 bases between. CDR3 in DNA: TGCGCCAGCAGCTTGTCTGCTAGCCACGATACGCAGTATTTT. Translating it yields CASSLSASHDTQYF.

The chain joins TRBV11-1 to TRBJ1-6; D perhaps matches TRBD1 (6 bases). The CDR3 is made up of 14 amino acids. The V and J ends lost 6 bases and 13 bases respectively, with 19 bases between them. CDR1 and CDR2 from the germline V gene are SGHAT and FQDESV (reference sequence). CDR3 in amino acids: CASSSRQAGDPLHF. The CDR3 bases are TGTGCCAGCAGTTCTAGACAGGCCGGGGACCCCCTCCACTTT.

This clone has only one observation. This specimen includes other DNA sequences encoding the same CDR3. The J gene is TRBJ1-2, the V gene TRBV18; the D is unclear. CDR3 length equals 13 residues. V was shortened by 1 base and J by 2 bases, with 5 bases between the two germline ends. The germline V gene encodes CDR1 KGHSH and CDR2 LQKENI. The CDR3 DNA sequence: TGTGCCAGCTCACCACGAGAGAACTATGGCTACACCTTC. Protein sequence: CASSPRENYGYTF. The full variable domain, with the rest looked up from reference TRBV18 and TRBJ1-2, is NAGVMQNPRHLVRRRGQEARLRCSPMKGHSHVYWYRQLPEEGLKFMVYLQKENIIDESGMPKERFSAEFPKEGPSILRIQQVVRGDSAAYFCASSPRENYGYTFGSGTRLTVV.

The chain uses TRBV11-3 and TRBJ2-2; TRBD2 aligns across 9 bases. Trimming took 0 bases from V and 6 from J; bases not matched to a gene: 5. From germline, CDR1 is SGHNT and CDR2 YENEEA. The CDR3 consists of 16 residues. The CDR3 loop reads CASSLDSGGFSGELFF. CDR3 nucleotides: TGTGCCAGCAGCTTAGATAGCGGGGGCTTCTCCGGGGAGCTGTTTTTT.

J is TRBJ1-3 and V is TRBV7-8; 8 bases map to TRBD1. The CDR3 loop spans 15 amino acids. V dropped 0 bases and J dropped 2; count of bases not matched to a gene: 0. Germline lookup yields CDR1 SGHVS and CDR2 FQNEAQ. CDR3 loop: CASSLADRAGNTIYF. As DNA, the CDR3 is TGTGCCAGCAGCTTAGCGGACAGGGCTGGAAACACCATATATTTT.

The V gene is TRBV6-5, the J gene TRBJ1-5; unclear D gene. The CDR3 is made up of 14 amino acids. V lost 2 bases, J lost 2 bases, and 7 bases lay in between. Germline values: CDR1 MNHEY, CDR2 SVGAGI. As DNA, the CDR3 is TGTGCCAGCAGTTACGGGCAGGGCAATCAGCCCCAGCATTTT. It encodes CASSYGQGNQPQHF.

Note on this clone: The sample carries other DNA sequences with the same CDR3. The V call is TRBV10-3, the J call TRBJ2-5; TRBD2 matches at 8 bases. The CDR3 totals 14 residues. V shed 6 bases, J shed 1 base, and the junction held 4 bases outside the gene matches. CDR1 and CDR2 (germline): ENHRY, SYGVKD. For the CDR3, the DNA is TGTGCCATCAGGGCGAGCGGGGGCCAAGAGACCCAGTACTTC. Protein sequence: CAIRASGGQETQYF.

The chain uses TRBV11-1 and TRBJ1-2; D perhaps matches TRBD1 (6 bases). The germline CDR1 and CDR2 sequences are SGHAT and FQDESV (reference sequence). Trimming left V 5 bases short and J 4 bases short, with 8 bases between. The CDR3 totals 12 residues. The CDR3 region is CASSPDSYGYTF. As DNA, the CDR3 is TGTGCCAGCAGCCCGGACAGCTATGGCTACACCTTC. Together with reference TRBV11-1 and TRBJ1-2, the CDR3 gives the full variable domain: EAEVAQSPRYKITEKSQAVAFWCDPISGHATLYWYRQILGQGPELLVQFQDESVVDDSQLPKDRFSAERLKGVDSTLKIQPAELGDSAMYLCASSPDSYGYTFGSGTRLTVV.

The rearrangement uses TRBV2 and TRBJ2-2; unclear D gene. The CDR3 is 13 residues long. Germline V gives CDR1 SNHLY, CDR2 FYNNEI. With 6 bases removed from V and 5 bases from J, the gap between germline ends came to 10 bases. CDR3 nucleotides: TGTGCCAGCAGGGAGCTGAGGACCGGGGAGCTGTTTTTT. As protein: CASRELRTGELFF.

The gene calls are TRBV7-2 and TRBJ2-2, with a weak D call TRBD2 (5 bases). V was clipped by 5 bases and J by 5 bases, with 15 bases between them. CDR1 and CDR2 from the germline V gene are SGHTA and FQGNSA. The CDR3 consists of 15 residues. Written as DNA, the CDR3 is TGTGCCAGCAGCCTGGCGAGGGCCTTGACCGGGGAGCTGTTTTTT. The encoded protein is CASSLARALTGELFF. Full variable domain (missing parts from reference TRBV7-2 and TRBJ2-2): GAGVSQSPSNKVTEKGKDVELRCDPISGHTALYWYRQSLGQGLEFLIYFQGNSAPDKSGLPSDRFSAERTGGSVSTLTIQRTQQEDSAVYLCASSLARALTGELFFGEGSRLTVL.

The chain couples TRBV7-8 to TRBJ1-5, with D perhaps TRBD1 (6 bases). Trimming took off 5 bases at V and 7 bases at J, with 15 bases between the two ends. Germline lookup yields CDR1 SGHVS and CDR2 FQNEAQ. This CDR3 is built from 14 residues. Here the CDR3 reads CASSAQVGGQPQHF. The CDR3 region has the DNA TGTGCCAGCAGCGCACAGGTTGGGGGCCAGCCCCAGCATTTT.

This chain joins TRBV28 and TRBJ1-1; the match to TRBD1 covers 10 bases. The CDR3 sequence is 14 residues long. Per germline, CDR1 MDHEN and CDR2 SYDVKM. J gave up 3 bases and V 7 bases, and 5 bases lay outside the gene matches. CDR3 region: CASKTGTGDTEAFF. The CDR3 coding sequence is TGTGCCAGCAAAACCGGGACAGGGGACACTGAAGCTTTCTTT.

The chain uses TRBV5-6 and TRBJ2-3, with TRBD2 matching 7 bases. There are 16 residues in the CDR3. Germline-derived CDR1 and CDR2 are SGHDT and YYEEEE. With 1 base clipped from V and 1 base from J, the junction kept 6 bases outside the gene matches. The CDR3 loop reads CASSLSRLAGTDTQYF. The CDR3 region has the DNA TGTGCCAGCAGCTTGTCTCGGCTAGCGGGCACAGATACGCAGTATTTT. Using reference TRBV5-6 and TRBJ2-3 for the parts outside the CDR3, the full variable domain is DAGVTQSPTHLIKTRGQQVTLRCSPKSGHDTVSWYQQALGQGPQFIFQYYEEEERQRGNFPDRFSGHQFPNYSSELNVNALLLGDSALYLCASSLSRLAGTDTQYFGPGTRLTVL.

This clone was observed once. The chain carries TRBV5-6 and TRBJ2-3; TRBD1 is a possible D gene (6 bases). In germline, CDR1 is SGHDT, CDR2 YYEEEE. Trimming stripped 4 bases from V and 0 bases from J, with 12 bases between. The CDR3 contains 15 residues. The CDR3 DNA reads as TGTGCCAGCAGCCAGACAGGCCGGAGCACAGATACGCAGTATTTT. It translates to CASSQTGRSTDTQYF.

This clone was recorded once. The chain recombines TRBV7-3 with TRBJ2-3; a possible D gene is TRBD2 (6 bases). This CDR3 region has 16 residues. The V gene's germline CDR1 is SGHTA and CDR2 FQGTGA. Trimming shortened V by 0 bases and J by 1 base, and 11 bases separated the two germline ends. CDR3 in DNA: TGTGCCAGCAGCTTAACTTCGGCTAGCGGCACAGATACGCAGTATTTT. This codes for CASSLTSASGTDTQYF.

This sequence joins TRBV4-2 and TRBJ1-4, with D unclear. The V and J ends lost 4 bases and 0 bases respectively, with 6 bases between them. CDR1 and CDR2 from the germline V gene are LGHNA and YNFKEQ. The CDR3 runs 14 residues. This CDR3 is CASSLGSTNEKLFF. For the CDR3, the DNA is TGTGCCAGCAGCCTTGGTTCAACTAATGAAAAACTGTTTTTT.